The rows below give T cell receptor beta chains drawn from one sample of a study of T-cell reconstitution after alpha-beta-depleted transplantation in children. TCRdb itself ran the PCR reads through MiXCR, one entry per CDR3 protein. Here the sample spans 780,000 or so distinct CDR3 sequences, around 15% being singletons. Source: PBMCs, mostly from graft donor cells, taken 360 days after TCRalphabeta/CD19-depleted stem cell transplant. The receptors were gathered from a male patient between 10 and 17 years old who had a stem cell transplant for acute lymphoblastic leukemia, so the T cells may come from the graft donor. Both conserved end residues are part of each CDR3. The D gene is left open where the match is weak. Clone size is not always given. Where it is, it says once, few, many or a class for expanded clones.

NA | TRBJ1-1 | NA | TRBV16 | CARSSSLTAWGDEAFF | TGTGCCAGGAGCTCCAGCCTCACGGCCTGGGGGGATGAAGCTTTCTTT
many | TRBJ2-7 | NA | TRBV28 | CASSFWGLSYEQYF | TGTGCCAGCAGTTTTTGGGGGCTATCCTACGAGCAGTACTTC
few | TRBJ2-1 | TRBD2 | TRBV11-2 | CASARGGSYNEQFF | TGTGCCAGCGCTCGGGGGGGCTCCTACAATGAGCAGTTCTTC
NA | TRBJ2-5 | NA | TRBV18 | CASSPLQGFQETQYF | TGTGCCAGCTCACCATTACAGGGCTTTCAAGAGACCCAGTACTTC
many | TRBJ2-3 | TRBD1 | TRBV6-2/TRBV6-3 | CASSPTDRVEDTQYF | TGTGCCAGCAGCCCGACTGACAGGGTAGAAGATACGCAGTATTTT
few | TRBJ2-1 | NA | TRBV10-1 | CASSLQEAGKGEQFF | TGCGCCAGCAGCCTTCAGGAGGCGGGGAAGGGTGAGCAGTTCTTC
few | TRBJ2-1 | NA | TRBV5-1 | CASSLVGGALEQFF | TGCGCCAGCAGCTTGGTGGGGGGGGCACTTGAGCAGTTCTTC
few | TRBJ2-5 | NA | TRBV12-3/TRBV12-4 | CASSYIREIQETQYF | TGTGCCAGCAGTTACATAAGGGAAATACAAGAGACCCAGTACTTC
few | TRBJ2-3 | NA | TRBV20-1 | CSAREGESQYF | TGCAGTGCTAGAGAGGGGGAGTCGCAGTATTTT
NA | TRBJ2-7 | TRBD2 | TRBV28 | CASSLPGGSEKQYF | TGTGCCAGCAGTTTACCGGGAGGTAGCGAGAAGCAGTACTTC
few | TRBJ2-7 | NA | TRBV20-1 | CSASHRAYEQYF | TGCAGTGCTAGTCACAGGGCCTACGAGCAGTACTTC
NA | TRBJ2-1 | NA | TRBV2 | CASSEAPGGEQFF | TGTGCCAGCAGTGAAGCCCCCGGAGGGGAGCAGTTCTTC
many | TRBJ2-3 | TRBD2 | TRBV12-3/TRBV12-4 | CASSHLAGAGTDTQYF | TGTGCCAGCAGTCATCTAGCGGGAGCGGGCACAGATACGCAGTATTTT
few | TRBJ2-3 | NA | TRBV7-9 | CASSPPRASLSTDTQYF | TGTGCCAGCAGCCCCCCAAGGGCCTCCCTGAGCACAGATACGCAGTATTTT
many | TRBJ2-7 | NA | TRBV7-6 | CASSFGDGSYEQYF | TGTGCCAGCAGCTTCGGGGACGGCTCCTACGAGCAGTACTTC
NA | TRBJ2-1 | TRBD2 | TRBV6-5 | CASSYEASGRGGQFF | TGTGCCAGCAGTTACGAGGCTAGCGGGAGAGGAGGGCAGTTCTTC
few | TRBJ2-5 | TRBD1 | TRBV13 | CASSPPGQGPSQRTQYF | TGTGCCAGCAGCCCCCCTGGACAGGGCCCCTCTCAAAGAACCCAGTACTTC
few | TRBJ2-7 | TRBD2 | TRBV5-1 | CASTPHSEAGAYEQYF | TGCGCCAGCACACCCCATTCAGAAGCGGGAGCCTACGAGCAGTACTTC
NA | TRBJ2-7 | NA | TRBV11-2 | CASSFPLDRTANEQYF | TGTGCCAGCAGCTTTCCCCTAGACAGGACCGCGAACGAGCAGTACTTC
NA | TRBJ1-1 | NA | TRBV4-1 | CASSLRGPGTEAFF | TGCGCCAGCAGCCTACGGGGGCCTGGCACTGAAGCTTTCTTT
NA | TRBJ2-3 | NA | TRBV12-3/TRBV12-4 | CASSSGLPTDTQYF | TGTGCCAGCAGTTCGGGACTCCCTACAGATACGCAGTATTTT
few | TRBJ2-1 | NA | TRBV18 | CASSPLPGNSYNEQFF | TGTGCCAGCTCACCCCTTCCAGGTAACTCCTACAATGAGCAGTTCTTC
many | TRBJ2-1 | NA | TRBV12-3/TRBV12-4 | CASSLAGREDEQFF | TGTGCCAGCAGTTTAGCTGGCAGGGAGGATGAGCAGTTCTTC
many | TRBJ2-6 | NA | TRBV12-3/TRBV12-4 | CASGRGIDGANVLTF | TGTGCCAGCGGCAGGGGAATCGATGGGGCCAACGTCCTGACTTTC
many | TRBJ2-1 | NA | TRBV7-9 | CASSSDNEQFF | TGTGCCAGCAGCTCTGACAATGAGCAGTTCTTC
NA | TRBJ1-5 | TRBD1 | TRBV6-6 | CASRTGENQPQHF | TGTGCCAGCAGGACAGGGGAAAATCAGCCCCAGCATTTT
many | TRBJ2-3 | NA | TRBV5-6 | CASSLGWDRVDTQYF | TGTGCCAGCAGCTTGGGCTGGGACCGGGTAGATACGCAGTATTTT
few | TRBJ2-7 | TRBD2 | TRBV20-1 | CSANGGTSGTQAYEQYF | TGCAGTGCAAACGGGGGGACTAGCGGGACCCAAGCCTACGAGCAGTACTTC
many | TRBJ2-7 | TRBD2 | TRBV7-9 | CASSPGLAEQYEQYF | TGTGCCAGCAGCCCGGGACTAGCGGAACAATACGAGCAGTACTTC
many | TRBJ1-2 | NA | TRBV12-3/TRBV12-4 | CASSFGESYGYTF | TGTGCCAGCAGTTTCGGGGAGAGCTATGGCTACACCTTC
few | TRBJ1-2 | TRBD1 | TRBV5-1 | CASSSYPGTAFGYTF | TGCGCCAGCAGCTCATATCCCGGGACAGCCTTCGGCTACACCTTC
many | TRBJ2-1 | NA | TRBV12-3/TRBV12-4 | CASSLRGISYNEQFF | TGTGCCAGCAGTTTGAGGGGGATCTCCTACAATGAGCAGTTCTTC
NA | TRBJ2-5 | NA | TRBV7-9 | CASRSGTLQETQYF | TGTGCCAGCAGGTCCGGGACACTCCAAGAGACCCAGTACTTC
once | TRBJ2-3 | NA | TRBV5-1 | CASSPGRLQDTQYF | TGCGCCAGCAGCCCCGGGCGTCTTCAAGATACGCAGTATTTT
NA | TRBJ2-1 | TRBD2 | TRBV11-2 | CASRRLAGGVGNEQFF | TGTGCCAGCAGACGACTAGCGGGAGGGGTGGGGAATGAGCAGTTCTTC
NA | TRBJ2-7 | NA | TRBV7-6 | CASSYPLKTNEQYF | TGTGCCAGCAGCTATCCCCTTAAAACAAACGAGCAGTACTTC
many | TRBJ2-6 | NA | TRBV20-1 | CRAGGANVLTF | TGCAGGGCAGGCGGGGCCAACGTCCTGACTTTC
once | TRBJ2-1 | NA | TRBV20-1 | CSASGEAAGNEQFF | TGCAGTGCTAGTGGGGAGGCGGCAGGGAATGAGCAGTTCTTC
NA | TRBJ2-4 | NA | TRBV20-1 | CSAPQELAKNIQYF | TGCAGTGCCCCTCAAGAGCTAGCCAAAAACATTCAGTACTTC
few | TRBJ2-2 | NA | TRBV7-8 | CALRTDGDTGELFF | TGTGCCTTAAGGACTGACGGAGACACCGGGGAGCTGTTTTTT
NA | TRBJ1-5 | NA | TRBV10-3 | CAISGQPGPVPYSNQPQHF | TGTGCCATCAGTGGCCAACCGGGCCCCGTCCCTTATAGCAATCAGCCCCAGCATTTT
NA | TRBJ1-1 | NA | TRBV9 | CASSVGAPYMNTEAFF | TGTGCCAGCAGCGTAGGGGCGCCTTACATGAACACTGAAGCTTTCTTT
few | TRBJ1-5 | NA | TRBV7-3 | CASSLTPGRNQPQHF | TGTGCCAGCAGCTTAACTCCGGGGCGCAATCAGCCCCAGCATTTT
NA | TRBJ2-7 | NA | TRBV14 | CASSQAVGVNEQYF | TGTGCCAGCAGCCAAGCGGTTGGGGTCAACGAGCAGTACTTC
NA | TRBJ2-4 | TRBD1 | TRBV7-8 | CASSLGSRRTGLAKNIQYF | TGTGCCAGCAGCTTAGGGTCCCGCCGGACAGGACTAGCCAAAAACATTCAGTACTTC
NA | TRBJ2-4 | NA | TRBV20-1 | CSARDGPWENIQYF | TGCAGTGCTAGAGACGGACCCTGGGAGAACATTCAGTACTTC
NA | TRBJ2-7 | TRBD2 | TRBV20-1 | CRAPSGASYEQYF | TGCAGGGCCCCTAGCGGGGCCTCCTACGAGCAGTACTTC
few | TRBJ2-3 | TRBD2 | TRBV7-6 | CASSLLAERTDTQYF | TGTGCCAGCAGCTTACTAGCGGAGCGCACAGATACGCAGTATTTT
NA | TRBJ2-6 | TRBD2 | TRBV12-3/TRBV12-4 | CASMSQRGASGANVLTF | TGTGCCAGCATGTCCCAGCGGGGGGCCTCTGGGGCCAACGTCCTGACTTTC
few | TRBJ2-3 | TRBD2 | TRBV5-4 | CASSPGIAGEYTDTQYF | TGTGCCAGCAGCCCGGGGATAGCGGGAGAGTACACAGATACGCAGTATTTT
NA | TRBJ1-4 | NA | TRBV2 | CASSVKRATNEKLFF | TGTGCCAGCAGCGTTAAGAGAGCAACTAATGAAAAACTGTTTTTT
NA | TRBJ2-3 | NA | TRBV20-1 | CSARSTRALSTDTQYF | TGCAGTGCTAGGAGTACTAGAGCCCTTTCCACAGATACGCAGTATTTT
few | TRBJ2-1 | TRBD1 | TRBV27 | CASSRYGQGNNEQFF | TGTGCCAGCAGTCGGTATGGACAGGGAAACAATGAGCAGTTCTTC
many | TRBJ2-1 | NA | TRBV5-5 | CASGWNEQFF | TGTGCCAGCGGGTGGAATGAGCAGTTCTTC
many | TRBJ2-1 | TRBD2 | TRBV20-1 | CSGRREGREQFF | TGCAGTGGAAGACGGGAGGGCCGGGAGCAGTTCTTC